The rows below give T cell receptor beta chains drawn from one sample of a study of PD-1 blockade in classical Hodgkin lymphoma. Sequencing was performed with immunoSEQ multiplex PCR; in TCRdb, only in-frame clones are kept and a portion is missing. The repertoire includes about 66,000 clones, over 70% of them detected once, and approximately 9% sits in the top ten. Sequenced material: peripheral blood mononuclear cells (PBMCs), taken before the second cycle of nivolumab. The receptor set was obtained from a human donor with classical Hodgkin lymphoma. The CDR3 runs from the conserved cysteine through the conserved F or W. A D gene is named only where the DNA matches it firmly. Expanded clones get a size class; other rows say once, few or many, or leave the size out.

D gene: .; V gene: TRBV19; clone size: .; J gene: TRBJ1-2; CDR3 DNA: TGTGCCAGTAGTATAACCGCATCGCAAGCTAACTATGGCTACACCTTC; CDR3 protein: CASSITASQANYGYTF
D gene: .; V gene: TRBV4-1; clone size: .; J gene: TRBJ1-5; CDR3 DNA: TGCGCCAGCAGCCAAGAACAGTCAAGTTATCAGCCCCAGCATTTT; CDR3 protein: CASSQEQSSYQPQHF
D gene: .; V gene: TRBV2; clone size: once; J gene: TRBJ1-2; CDR3 DNA: TGTGCCAGCAGTGGACAAGGGGGTGGCTACACCTTC; CDR3 protein: CASSGQGGGYTF
D gene: .; V gene: TRBV6-5; clone size: .; J gene: TRBJ1-2; CDR3 DNA: TGTGCCAGCAGCCCTGGGACATCGAATGGCTACACCTTC; CDR3 protein: CASSPGTSNGYTF
D gene: TRBD1; V gene: TRBV2; clone size: .; J gene: TRBJ1-2; CDR3 DNA: TGTGCCAGCAGGCCGGGACAGGGGGCGGTCAACTATGGCTACACCTTC; CDR3 protein: CASRPGQGAVNYGYTF
D gene: .; V gene: TRBV6-6; clone size: .; J gene: TRBJ1-4; CDR3 DNA: TGTGCCAGCAGTCCGCGGACAGCCCGGGCCGAAAAACTGTTTTTT; CDR3 protein: CASSPRTARAEKLFF
D gene: .; V gene: TRBV28; clone size: .; J gene: TRBJ2-3; CDR3 DNA: TGTGCCAGCAGCCTGGGGGTTGTTGCAGATACGCAGTATTTT; CDR3 protein: CASSLGVVADTQYF
D gene: TRBD1; V gene: TRBV30; clone size: .; J gene: TRBJ2-2; CDR3 DNA: TGTGCCTGTCGGACAGGGAACACCGGGGAGCTGTTTTTT; CDR3 protein: CACRTGNTGELFF
D gene: TRBD2; V gene: TRBV6-5; clone size: once; J gene: TRBJ2-7; CDR3 DNA: TGTGCCAGCAGTCCCTGGCGGGAGACTCTCTACGAGCAGTACTTC; CDR3 protein: CASSPWRETLYEQYF
D gene: .; V gene: TRBV11-2; clone size: .; J gene: TRBJ1-2; CDR3 DNA: TGTGCCAGCAGCTCCGGCGGCGGGGGCTATGGCTACACCTTC; CDR3 protein: CASSSGGGGYGYTF
D gene: .; V gene: TRBV30; clone size: .; J gene: TRBJ1-2; CDR3 DNA: TGTGCCTGGAGAGGGCAGCCTAGCTATGGCTACACCTTC; CDR3 protein: CAWRGQPSYGYTF
D gene: .; V gene: TRBV18; clone size: once; J gene: TRBJ1-5; CDR3 DNA: TGTGCCAGCTCACCCGGGGGGGACCAGCCCCAGCATTTT; CDR3 protein: CASSPGGDQPQHF
D gene: TRBD1; V gene: TRBV30; clone size: .; J gene: TRBJ1-2; CDR3 DNA: TGTGCCCGATGGACAGGGAAGAACTATGGCTACACCTTC; CDR3 protein: CARWTGKNYGYTF
D gene: .; V gene: TRBV30; clone size: .; J gene: TRBJ1-3; CDR3 DNA: TGTGCCTGGAGTTATCTGGGAAGCTCTGGAAACACCATATATTTT; CDR3 protein: CAWSYLGSSGNTIYF
D gene: .; V gene: TRBV5-1; clone size: .; J gene: TRBJ2-2; CDR3 DNA: TGCGCCAGCAGCTTAGGGATAGACACCGGGGAGCTGTTTTTT; CDR3 protein: CASSLGIDTGELFF
D gene: .; V gene: TRBV6-6; clone size: .; J gene: TRBJ1-5; CDR3 DNA: TGTGCCAGCAGTCCCCGCCTCAAACATCAGCCCCAGCATTTT; CDR3 protein: CASSPRLKHQPQHF
D gene: .; V gene: TRBV2; clone size: .; J gene: TRBJ1-3; CDR3 DNA: TGTGCCAGCAGTACGGGAAGTTTGACTGGAAACACCATATATTTT; CDR3 protein: CASSTGSLTGNTIYF
D gene: TRBD2; V gene: TRBV6-5; clone size: .; J gene: TRBJ2-3; CDR3 DNA: TGTGCCAGCAGTTACTCGATGGCGGGAGGCAAAGATACGCAGTATTTT; CDR3 protein: CASSYSMAGGKDTQYF
D gene: .; V gene: TRBV6-5; clone size: .; J gene: TRBJ1-3; CDR3 DNA: TGTGCCAGCAGTTCCGACTGGAGCTCTGGAAACACCATATATTTT; CDR3 protein: CASSSDWSSGNTIYF
D gene: .; V gene: TRBV10-1; clone size: medium-sized; J gene: TRBJ1-4; CDR3 DNA: TGCGCCAGCAGTGAGTCGCCGGGGAATGAAAAACTGTTTTTT; CDR3 protein: CASSESPGNEKLFF
D gene: .; V gene: TRBV7-8; clone size: many; J gene: TRBJ2-5; CDR3 DNA: TGTGCCAGCAGCCTGGACGTGACCCAGTACTTC; CDR3 protein: CASSLDVTQYF
D gene: .; V gene: TRBV7-6; clone size: .; J gene: TRBJ2-1; CDR3 DNA: TGTGCCAGCAGCCCCTGGACAGCCTACAATGAGCAGTTCTTC; CDR3 protein: CASSPWTAYNEQFF
D gene: .; V gene: TRBV6-1; clone size: .; J gene: TRBJ1-1; CDR3 DNA: TGTGCCAGCAGAGGGACACCGCTTCTCACCACTGAAGCTTTCTTT; CDR3 protein: CASRGTPLLTTEAFF
D gene: TRBD1; V gene: TRBV30; clone size: .; J gene: TRBJ1-2; CDR3 DNA: TGTGCCTGGAGTGTGACAGGGGGTAACTATGGCTACACCTTC; CDR3 protein: CAWSVTGGNYGYTF
D gene: .; V gene: TRBV4-2; clone size: .; J gene: TRBJ2-1; CDR3 DNA: TGTGCCAGCAGCCAAGGTTCCTCTGAGCAGTTCTTC; CDR3 protein: CASSQGSSEQFF
D gene: .; V gene: TRBV7-9; clone size: many; J gene: TRBJ2-7; CDR3 DNA: TGTGCCAGCAGCTCAACCGCCCCAGGGTCCCACCTATACGAGCAGTACTTC; CDR3 protein: CASSSTAPGSHLYEQYF
D gene: .; V gene: TRBV6-5; clone size: once; J gene: TRBJ1-1; CDR3 DNA: TGTGCCAGCAGTGTAGGGGGGGTAGACACTGAAGCTTTCTTT; CDR3 protein: CASSVGGVDTEAFF
D gene: .; V gene: TRBV19; clone size: .; J gene: TRBJ1-2; CDR3 DNA: TGTGCCAGTAGTACTTCCCAGGGAAGCCATGGCTACACCTTC; CDR3 protein: CASSTSQGSHGYTF
D gene: TRBD1; V gene: TRBV18; clone size: .; J gene: TRBJ1-2; CDR3 DNA: TGTGCCAGCTCACTGGGACACGGGACAGGGGGCCATGGCTACACCTTC; CDR3 protein: CASSLGHGTGGHGYTF
D gene: .; V gene: TRBV27; clone size: .; J gene: TRBJ2-3; CDR3 DNA: TGTGCCAGCAGTCCATCTAGCAACCCCACAGATACGCAGTATTTT; CDR3 protein: CASSPSSNPTDTQYF
D gene: .; V gene: TRBV6-1; clone size: few; J gene: TRBJ1-2; CDR3 DNA: TGTGCCAGCAGTGAACAGGTGTTCGGGGGCTACACCTTC; CDR3 protein: CASSEQVFGGYTF
D gene: .; V gene: TRBV10-3; clone size: .; J gene: TRBJ1-5; CDR3 DNA: TGTGCCATCATGCGGGAGGGGAATCAGCCCCAGCATTTT; CDR3 protein: CAIMREGNQPQHF
D gene: TRBD1; V gene: TRBV6-5; clone size: .; J gene: TRBJ2-3; CDR3 DNA: TGTGCCAGCAGTACTCGGGACAGGGGAGATACGCAGTATTTT; CDR3 protein: CASSTRDRGDTQYF
D gene: .; V gene: TRBV5-6; clone size: many; J gene: TRBJ1-3; CDR3 DNA: TGTGCCAGCAGCTTGGATTCGTTGGGAGCTGGAAACACCATATATTTT; CDR3 protein: CASSLDSLGAGNTIYF
D gene: .; V gene: TRBV12-1; clone size: .; J gene: TRBJ2-7; CDR3 DNA: TGTGCCAGCAGCCACACTCGGGTCAGCCGTGGCGAGCAGTACTTC; CDR3 protein: CASSHTRVSRGEQYF
D gene: TRBD1; V gene: TRBV9; clone size: once; J gene: TRBJ2-1; CDR3 DNA: TGTGCCAGCAGCGGACTAACAGGGGGCACGTACAATGAGCAGTTCTTC; CDR3 protein: CASSGLTGGTYNEQFF
D gene: .; V gene: TRBV7-9; clone size: .; J gene: TRBJ2-5; CDR3 DNA: TGTGCCAGCAGCTCAGGGGTGAGGGAGACCCAGTACTTC; CDR3 protein: CASSSGVRETQYF
D gene: .; V gene: TRBV7-9; clone size: .; J gene: TRBJ1-3; CDR3 DNA: TGTGCCAGCAGCCCGATTGGAAACACCATATATTTT; CDR3 protein: CASSPIGNTIYF
D gene: .; V gene: TRBV6-1; clone size: once; J gene: TRBJ2-3; CDR3 DNA: TGTGCCAGCAGGCTAGGGGGGACCGATACGCAGTATTTT; CDR3 protein: CASRLGGTDTQYF
D gene: .; V gene: TRBV11-3; clone size: .; J gene: TRBJ2-7; CDR3 DNA: TGTGCCAGCAGCTCCCGGACTGGAACCTACGAGCAGTACTTC; CDR3 protein: CASSSRTGTYEQYF
D gene: .; V gene: TRBV20-1; clone size: .; J gene: TRBJ2-7; CDR3 DNA: TGCAGTGCTAGGCCTAGCTACGAGCAGTACTTC; CDR3 protein: CSARPSYEQYF
D gene: .; V gene: TRBV5-1; clone size: few; J gene: TRBJ2-7; CDR3 DNA: TGCGCCAGCAGCCCCGGGCAGCCCCCTGGTAACGAGCAGTACTTC; CDR3 protein: CASSPGQPPGNEQYF
D gene: .; V gene: TRBV14; clone size: .; J gene: TRBJ2-7; CDR3 DNA: TGTGCCAGCAGCCAAACCACGGGTTCCGCCGGCGAGCAGTACTTC; CDR3 protein: CASSQTTGSAGEQYF
D gene: .; V gene: TRBV7-9; clone size: few; J gene: TRBJ2-1; CDR3 DNA: TGTGCCAGCGCCCTAGGTACAGAGGATGAGCAGTTCTTC; CDR3 protein: CASALGTEDEQFF
D gene: .; V gene: TRBV14; clone size: .; J gene: TRBJ2-7; CDR3 DNA: TGTGCCAGCGCCAGAGGGGCAAGATACGAGCAGTACTTC; CDR3 protein: CASARGARYEQYF
D gene: .; V gene: TRBV7-9; clone size: .; J gene: TRBJ2-7; CDR3 DNA: TGTGCCAGCAGCATTCAAGGGGTACAGGCCTACGAGCAGTACTTC; CDR3 protein: CASSIQGVQAYEQYF
D gene: .; V gene: TRBV2; clone size: .; J gene: TRBJ1-3; CDR3 DNA: TGTGCCAGCAGTACGGATGGAAACACCATATATTTT; CDR3 protein: CASSTDGNTIYF
D gene: .; V gene: TRBV20-1; clone size: .; J gene: TRBJ1-5; CDR3 DNA: TGCAGTGCTAATGCTGGTCAGCCCCAGCATTTT; CDR3 protein: CSANAGQPQHF
D gene: .; V gene: TRBV6-5; clone size: .; J gene: TRBJ1-2; CDR3 DNA: TGTGCCAGCAGTCTTACTCGGGGGTACCGGGGAGACTACACCTTC; CDR3 protein: CASSLTRGYRGDYTF
D gene: .; V gene: TRBV5-1; clone size: .; J gene: TRBJ2-7; CDR3 DNA: TGCGCCAGCAGCTATACCGGGCCTCCCACCGAGCAGTACTTC; CDR3 protein: CASSYTGPPTEQYF
D gene: .; V gene: TRBV19; clone size: .; J gene: TRBJ1-2; CDR3 DNA: TGTGCCAGTAGCCTCCCCCGGACAGCCATCTATGGCTACACCTTC; CDR3 protein: CASSLPRTAIYGYTF
D gene: .; V gene: TRBV11-2; clone size: .; J gene: TRBJ1-6; CDR3 DNA: TGTGCCAGCAGCCTCCGGGACATACATTCACCCCTCCACTTT; CDR3 protein: CASSLRDIHSPLHF
D gene: TRBD1; V gene: TRBV5-1; clone size: .; J gene: TRBJ1-1; CDR3 DNA: TGCGCCAGCAGCTTGGCGGGACAGGGTTTAGCCACTGAAGCTTTCTTT; CDR3 protein: CASSLAGQGLATEAFF